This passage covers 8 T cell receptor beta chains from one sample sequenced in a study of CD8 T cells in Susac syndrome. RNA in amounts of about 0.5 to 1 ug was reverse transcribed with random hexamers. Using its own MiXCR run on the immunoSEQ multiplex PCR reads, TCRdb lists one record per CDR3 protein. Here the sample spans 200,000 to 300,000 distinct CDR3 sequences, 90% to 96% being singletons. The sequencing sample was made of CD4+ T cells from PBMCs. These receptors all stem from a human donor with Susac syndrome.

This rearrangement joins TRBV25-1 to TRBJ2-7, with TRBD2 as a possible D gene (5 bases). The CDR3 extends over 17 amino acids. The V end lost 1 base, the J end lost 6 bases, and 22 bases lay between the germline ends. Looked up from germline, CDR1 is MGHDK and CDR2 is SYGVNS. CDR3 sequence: CASSELVGSSIVAEQYF. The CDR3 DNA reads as TGTGCCAGCAGTGAATTGGTAGGGAGTTCAATAGTGGCCGAGCAGTACTTC.

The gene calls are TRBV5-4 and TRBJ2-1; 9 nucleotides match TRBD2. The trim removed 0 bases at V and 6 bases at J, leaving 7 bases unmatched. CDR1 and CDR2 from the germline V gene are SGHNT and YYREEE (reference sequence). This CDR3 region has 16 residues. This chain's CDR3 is CASSLALAGAINEQFF. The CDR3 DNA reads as TGTGCCAGCAGCTTGGCCTTAGCGGGAGCGATCAATGAGCAGTTCTTC.

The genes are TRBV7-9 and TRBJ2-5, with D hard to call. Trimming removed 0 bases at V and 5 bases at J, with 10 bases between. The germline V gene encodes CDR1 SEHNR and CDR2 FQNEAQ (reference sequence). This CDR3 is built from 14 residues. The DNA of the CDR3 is TGTGCCAGCAGCTTAGCGAGGCCGACGGAGACCCAGTACTTC. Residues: CASSLARPTETQYF.

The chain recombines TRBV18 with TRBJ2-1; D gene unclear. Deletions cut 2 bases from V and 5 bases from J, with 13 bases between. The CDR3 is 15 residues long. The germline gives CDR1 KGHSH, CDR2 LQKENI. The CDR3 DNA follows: TGTGCCAGCTCACCAAGAGTTCAGGTAGACAATGAGCAGTTCTTC. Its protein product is CASSPRVQVDNEQFF.

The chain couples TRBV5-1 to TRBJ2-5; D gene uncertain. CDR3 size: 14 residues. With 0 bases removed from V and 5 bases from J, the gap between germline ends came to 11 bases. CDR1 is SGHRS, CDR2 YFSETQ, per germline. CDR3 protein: CASSLGPTRETQYF. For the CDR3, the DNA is TGCGCCAGCAGCTTGGGACCGACCCGGGAGACCCAGTACTTC.

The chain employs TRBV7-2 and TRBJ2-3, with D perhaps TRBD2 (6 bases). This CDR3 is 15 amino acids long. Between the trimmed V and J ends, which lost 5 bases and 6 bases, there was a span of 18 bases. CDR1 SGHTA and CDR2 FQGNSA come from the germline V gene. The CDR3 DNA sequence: TGTGCCAGCAGCGTCGCCGGGACTTCAGGGGATACGCAGTATTTT. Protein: CASSVAGTSGDTQYF.

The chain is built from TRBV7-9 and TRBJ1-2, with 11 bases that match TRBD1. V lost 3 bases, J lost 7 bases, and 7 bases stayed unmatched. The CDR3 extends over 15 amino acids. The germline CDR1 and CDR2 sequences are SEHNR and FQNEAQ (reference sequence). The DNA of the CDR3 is TGTGCCAGCAGCTTCCCGGGACAGGGGGTTTCTGGCTACACCTTC. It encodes CASSFPGQGVSGYTF. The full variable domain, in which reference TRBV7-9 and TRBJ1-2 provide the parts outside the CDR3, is DTGVSQNPRHKITKRGQNVTFRCDPISEHNRLYWYRQTLGQGPEFLTYFQNEAQLEKSRLLSDRFSAERPKGSFSTLEIQRTEQGDSAMYLCASSFPGQGVSGYTFGSGTRLTVV.

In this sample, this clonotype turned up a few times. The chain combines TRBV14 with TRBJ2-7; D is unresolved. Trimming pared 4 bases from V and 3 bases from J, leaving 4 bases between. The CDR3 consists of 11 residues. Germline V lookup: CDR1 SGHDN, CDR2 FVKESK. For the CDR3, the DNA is TGTGCCAGCAGCCGCCTCTACGAGCAGTACTTC. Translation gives CASSRLYEQYF.